The 11 T cell receptor beta chains below come from one sample, sequenced in a study of CD8+CD57+ T cells in acquired aplastic anemia. Genomic DNA was employed as the template in profiling TCR beta VDJ and CDR3. TCRdb used MiXCR to reprocess the reads, holding one entry per CDR3 protein. The table lists more than 150,000 distinct CDR3 sequences, just under 50% of them singletons, with around 9.7% in the top ten. Sequencing involved patients with CD8+CD57+ cell expansion previously shown by flow cytometry. Sequencing was carried out using sorted CD4+, CD8+, or CD8+CD57+ T cells (not recorded which) from PBMCs. The receptors shown here come from a human donor with aplastic anemia.

This chain uses TRBV24-1 with TRBJ1-1; D unresolved. V gave up 7 bases and J gave up 9 bases, with 17 bases separating them. Germline values: CDR1 KGHDR, CDR2 SFDVKD. The CDR3 has 13 residues. CDR3: CATRGREGDKAFF. In DNA form, the CDR3 reads TGTGCCACCAGAGGAAGAGAGGGCGACAAAGCTTTCTTT.

The J gene is TRBJ1-4, the V gene TRBV5-1; D may be TRBD1 (6 bases). Trimming pared 2 bases from V and 4 bases from J, leaving 15 bases between. Looked up from germline, CDR1 is SGHRS and CDR2 is YFSETQ. The CDR3 contains 16 residues. This CDR3 is CASSFAGGTINEKLFF. The CDR3 region has the DNA TGCGCCAGCAGCTTCGCCGGGGGGACAATTAATGAAAAACTGTTTTTT.

The V gene is TRBV20-1, the J gene TRBJ2-5; perhaps TRBD2 as D (5 bases). V was pared by 6 bases and J by 3 bases, with 11 bases between. There are 12 residues in the CDR3. Germline V gene sequence: CDR1 DFQATT, CDR2 SNEGSKA (reference sequence). The CDR3 here is CSAMDGEETQYF. CDR3 nucleotide sequence: TGCAGTGCCATGGACGGGGAAGAGACCCAGTACTTC.

This chain joins TRBV7-9 and TRBJ1-1; 7 bases align to TRBD1. V lost 5 bases to trimming and J lost 4 bases; unmatched junction nucleotides: 10. Germline-derived CDR1 and CDR2 are SEHNR and FQNEAQ (reference sequence). The CDR3 covers 15 residues. The CDR3 loop is CASSHLLGQLTEAFF. The CDR3 DNA sequence: TGTGCCAGCAGCCATCTTCTGGGACAGCTCACTGAAGCTTTCTTT.

The table lists this clonotype with many counts. J is TRBJ2-1 and V is TRBV2; D is perhaps TRBD2 (6 bases). The germline CDR1 and CDR2 sequences are SNHLY and FYNNEI. The CDR3 runs to 13 residues. V was trimmed by 4 bases and J by 6 bases, leaving 10 bases between them. CDR3 amino acids: CASSVGGFNEQFF. The CDR3, as DNA: TGTGCCAGCAGTGTGGGGGGTTTCAATGAGCAGTTCTTC. The whole variable domain, remainder taken from reference TRBV2 and TRBJ2-1, is EPEVTQTPSHQVTQMGQEVILRCVPISNHLYFYWYRQILGQKVEFLVSFYNNEISEKSEIFDDQFSVERPDGSNFTLKIRSTKLEDSAMYFCASSVGGFNEQFFGPGTRLTVL.

This clonotype has at least ten counts. This chain uses TRBV7-9 with TRBJ2-3, with 12 nucleotides matching TRBD2. The trim removed 7 bases at V and 4 bases at J, leaving 9 bases unmatched. Per the germline V gene, CDR1 is SEHNR and CDR2 is FQNEAQ (reference sequence). The CDR3 has 16 amino acids. The CDR3 region has the DNA TGTGCCAGCACCTACTCGACTAGCGGGAGCGCAGATACGCAGTATTTT. Translated, it gives CASTYSTSGSADTQYF.

This chain uses TRBV19 with TRBJ2-1; D remains unclear. V lost 9 bases and J 2 bases, leaving 14 bases between the germline ends. This CDR3 spans 14 amino acids. Germline-derived CDR1 and CDR2 are LNHDA and SQIVND (reference sequence). The CDR3 DNA follows: TGTGCCAGCTCCGCGAGGCCTGCCTACAATGAGCAGTTCTTC. This gives the protein CASSARPAYNEQFF.

This clonotype was observed many times. The gene calls are TRBV7-9 and TRBJ1-1; perhaps TRBD1 as D (6 bases). CDR1 SEHNR and CDR2 FQNEAQ come from the germline V gene (reference sequence). V lost 4 bases to trimming and J lost 4 bases, with 19 bases between them. The CDR3 runs 16 residues. CDR3 protein: CASSSPGRGQITEAFF. Written as DNA, the CDR3 is TGTGCCAGCAGCTCACCCGGCCGGGGGCAGATCACTGAAGCTTTCTTT. The full variable domain, rest sourced from reference TRBV7-9 and TRBJ1-1, is DTGVSQNPRHKITKRGQNVTFRCDPISEHNRLYWYRQTLGQGPEFLTYFQNEAQLEKSRLLSDRFSAERPKGSFSTLEIQRTEQGDSAMYLCASSSPGRGQITEAFFGQGTRLTVV.

This clonotype has ten or more counts. J is TRBJ2-3 and V is TRBV19, with TRBD2 identical over 11 bases. CDR3 length equals 13 residues. The V segment lost 6 bases and the J segment 12 bases; nucleotides outside the gene matches: 8. The germline gives CDR1 LNHDA, CDR2 SQIVND (reference sequence). CDR3 nucleotide sequence: TGTGCCAGTAGACTAGCGGGAGTTGGATATCAGTATTTT. Its translation is CASRLAGVGYQYF.

Points on this clonotype: A much larger clone lies one base from this, so it may be a read error. The conserved final phenylalanine or tryptophan is absent from the CDR3, which likely points to a read error. This chain uses TRBV5-1 with TRBJ2-2; possible D gene TRBD1, 5 bases. V was pared by 0 bases and J by 1 base, with 10 bases between. The CDR3 extends over 16 amino acids. Looked up from germline, CDR1 is SGHRS and CDR2 is YFSETQ. CDR3 loop: CASSLGAQGNTGELFL. Here the CDR3 DNA reads TGCGCCAGCAGCTTGGGGGCGCAGGGGAACACCGGGGAGCTGTTTCTT.

This chain links TRBV2 with TRBJ2-7, with TRBD2 matching over 12 bases. CDR3 length: 13 residues. Germline loops: CDR1 SNHLY, CDR2 FYNNEI. The V and J ends lost 11 bases and 3 bases, in that order; junction bases with no gene match: 5. CDR3 in amino acids: CAGGTSGFYEQYF. CDR3 sequence (DNA): TGTGCCGGGGGGACTAGCGGGTTCTACGAGCAGTACTTC.